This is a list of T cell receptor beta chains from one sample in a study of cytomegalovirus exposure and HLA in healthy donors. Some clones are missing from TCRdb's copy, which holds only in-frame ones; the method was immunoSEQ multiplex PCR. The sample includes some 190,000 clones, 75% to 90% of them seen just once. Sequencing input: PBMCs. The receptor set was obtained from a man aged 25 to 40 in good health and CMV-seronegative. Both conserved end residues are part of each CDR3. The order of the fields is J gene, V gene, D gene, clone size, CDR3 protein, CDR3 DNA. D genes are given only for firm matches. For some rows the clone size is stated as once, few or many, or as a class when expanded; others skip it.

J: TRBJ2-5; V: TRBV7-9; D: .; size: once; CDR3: CSSSANRKETQYF; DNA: TGTTCCAGCAGCGCCAACAGAAAAGAGACCCAGTACTTC
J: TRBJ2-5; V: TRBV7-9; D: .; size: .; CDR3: CASSLAGETQYF; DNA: TGTGCCAGCAGCTTGGCGGGGGAGACCCAGTACTTC
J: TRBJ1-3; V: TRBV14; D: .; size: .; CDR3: CASSPGRGKGNTIYF; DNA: TGTGCCAGCAGCCCCGGTCGGGGGAAAGGAAACACCATATATTTT
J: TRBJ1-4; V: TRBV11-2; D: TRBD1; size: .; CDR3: CASSKTGVATNEKLFF; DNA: TGTGCCAGCAGCAAGACAGGGGTTGCAACTAATGAAAAACTGTTTTTT
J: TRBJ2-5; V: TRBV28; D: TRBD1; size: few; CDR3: CASSLPGQGVRETQYF; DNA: TGTGCCAGCAGTCTCCCGGGACAGGGGGTTCGGGAGACCCAGTACTTC
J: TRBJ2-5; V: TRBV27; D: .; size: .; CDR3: CASSLRGGQTQYF; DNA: TGTGCCAGCAGTTTACGGGGTGGACAGACCCAGTACTTC
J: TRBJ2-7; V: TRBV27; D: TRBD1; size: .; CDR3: CASSPFAGQGPTYEQYF; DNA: TGTGCCAGCAGTCCTTTCGCCGGACAGGGTCCGACCTACGAGCAGTACTTC
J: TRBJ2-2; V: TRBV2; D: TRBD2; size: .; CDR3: CASIGGAGVNTGELFF; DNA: TGTGCCAGCATCGGGGGGGCAGGTGTGAACACCGGGGAGCTGTTTTTT
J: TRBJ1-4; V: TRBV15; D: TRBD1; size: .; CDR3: CATSRYPGTVDEKLFF; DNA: TGTGCCACCAGCAGGTACCCCGGGACAGTCGATGAAAAACTGTTTTTT
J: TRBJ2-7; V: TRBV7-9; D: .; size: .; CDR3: CASSRNHGYEQYF; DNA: TGTGCCAGCAGCCGAAATCACGGCTACGAGCAGTACTTC